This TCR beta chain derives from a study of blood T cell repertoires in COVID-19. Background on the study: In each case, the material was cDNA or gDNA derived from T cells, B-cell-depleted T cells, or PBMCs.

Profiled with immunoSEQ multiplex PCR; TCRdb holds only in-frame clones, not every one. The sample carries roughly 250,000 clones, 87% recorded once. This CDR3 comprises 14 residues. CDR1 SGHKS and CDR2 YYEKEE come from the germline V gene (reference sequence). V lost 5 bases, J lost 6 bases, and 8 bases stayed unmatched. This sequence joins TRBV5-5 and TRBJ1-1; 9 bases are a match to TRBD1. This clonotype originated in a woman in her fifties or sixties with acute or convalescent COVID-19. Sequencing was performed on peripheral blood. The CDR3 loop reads CASRPTGDRAEAFF. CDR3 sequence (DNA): TGTGCCAGCAGACCCACGGGGGACAGGGCTGAAGCTTTCTTT.